The clone carrying this T cell receptor (beta chain) was seen a few times. Its target is unknown. The source of the sample is a study of T-cell memory formation after mild COVID-19. As for the study in general: Largely donor-specific sequence clusters came from two donors.

The V and J ends lost 5 bases and 8 bases, in that order; junction bases with no gene match: 6. The CDR3 loop spans 14 amino acids. Germline V gene lookup returns CDR1 LNHDA and CDR2 SQIVND (reference sequence). Study-wide findings and caveats: A second wave expanding day 15 to 37 was CD4+-biased; contracting clones were balanced. Some clones that responded were present in memory (sampled pre-infection), which suggests cross-reactive memory joined.

TCRdb recomputed calls from the 5' RACE reads with MiXCR, one row per CDR3 protein. The profile shows 450,000 to 700,000 distinct CDR3 sequences, more than 15% of them singletons. What was sequenced was PBMCs or a T cell subset sorted from them (not recorded which). The source is an adult woman who had mild COVID-19 (a few samples of this study predate the infection). Cell type and time point are not known. The chain uses TRBV19 and TRBJ1-1, with 12 bases aligning to TRBD1. In DNA form, the CDR3 reads TGTGCCAGTAGTGCTGGGACAGGGGGCCTCGAAGCTTTCTTT. This sequence encodes CASSAGTGGLEAFF.